This TCR beta chain was recorded in a study of radiotherapy plus CTLA-4 blockade in lung cancer. Study at large: Objective responses were seen in around 19% of patients, disease control in about 33%.

Measured with immunoSEQ multiplex PCR; TCRdb has only the in-frame clones, and not every one. The sample holds around 100,000 clones, roughly 80% seen once. On this clone: Its antigen is currently unknown.

Study findings and constraints: Following radiotherapy plus ipilimumab, tumor-derived TCR clones expanded in the blood.

Trimming cost V 2 bases and J 7 bases, with 8 bases left between them. The CDR3 totals 12 residues. Germline-derived CDR1 and CDR2 are SGHVS and FNYEAQ. The chain carries TRBV7-6 and TRBJ1-1; a possible D gene is TRBD1 (6 bases). The TCR originated in a human donor with non-small cell lung cancer that progressed on radiotherapy plus ipilimumab. Some clones in this sample may be carry-over from other donors' samples. Material: peripheral blood, obtained from a patient treated with radiotherapy plus ipilimumab. The CDR3 protein is CASSLTRGEAFF. The CDR3 nucleotides read TGTGCCAGCAGCTTAACCAGGGGTGAAGCTTTCTTT.